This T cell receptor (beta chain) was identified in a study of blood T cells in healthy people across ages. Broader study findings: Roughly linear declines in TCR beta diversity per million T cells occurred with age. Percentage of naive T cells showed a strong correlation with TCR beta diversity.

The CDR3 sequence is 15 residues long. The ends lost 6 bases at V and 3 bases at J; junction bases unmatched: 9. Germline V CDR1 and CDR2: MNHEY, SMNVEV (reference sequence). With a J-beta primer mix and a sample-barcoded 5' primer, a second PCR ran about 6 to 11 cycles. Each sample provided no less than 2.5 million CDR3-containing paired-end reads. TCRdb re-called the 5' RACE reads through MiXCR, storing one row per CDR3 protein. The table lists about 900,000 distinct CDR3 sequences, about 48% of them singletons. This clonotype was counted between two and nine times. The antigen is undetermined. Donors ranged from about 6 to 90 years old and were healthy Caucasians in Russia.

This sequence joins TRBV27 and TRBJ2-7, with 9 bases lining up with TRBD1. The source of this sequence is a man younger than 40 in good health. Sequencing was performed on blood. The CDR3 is CASRSEGTGSYEQYF. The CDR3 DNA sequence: TGTGCCAGCAGATCGGAAGGGACAGGGAGCTACGAGCAGTACTTC.